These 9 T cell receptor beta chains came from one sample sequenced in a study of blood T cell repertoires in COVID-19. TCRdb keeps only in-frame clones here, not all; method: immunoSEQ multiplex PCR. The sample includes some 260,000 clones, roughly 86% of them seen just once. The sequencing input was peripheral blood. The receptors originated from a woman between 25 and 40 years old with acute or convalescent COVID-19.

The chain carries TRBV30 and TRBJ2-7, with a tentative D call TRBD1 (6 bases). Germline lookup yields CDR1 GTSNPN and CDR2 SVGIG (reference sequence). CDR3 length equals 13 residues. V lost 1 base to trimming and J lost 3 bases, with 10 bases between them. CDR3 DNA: TGTGCCTGGAGTGCGGGGACATACTACGAGCAGTACTTC. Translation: CAWSAGTYYEQYF. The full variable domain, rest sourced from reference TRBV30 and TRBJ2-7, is SQTIHQWPATLVQPVGSPLSLECTVEGTSNPNLYWYRQAAGRGLQLLFYSVGIGQISSEVPQNLSASRPQDRQFILSSKKLLLSDSGFYLCAWSAGTYYEQYFGPGTRLTVT.

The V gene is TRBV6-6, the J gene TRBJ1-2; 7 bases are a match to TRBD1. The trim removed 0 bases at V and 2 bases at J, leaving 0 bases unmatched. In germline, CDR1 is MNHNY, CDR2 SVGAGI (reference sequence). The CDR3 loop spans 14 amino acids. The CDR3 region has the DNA TGTGCCAGCAGTTACTCGACAGGGAACTATGGCTACACCTTC. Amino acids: CASSYSTGNYGYTF.

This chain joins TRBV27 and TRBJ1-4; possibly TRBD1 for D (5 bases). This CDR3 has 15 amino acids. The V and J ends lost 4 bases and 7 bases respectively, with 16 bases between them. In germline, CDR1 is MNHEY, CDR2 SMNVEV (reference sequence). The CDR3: CASSYFRASSEKLFF. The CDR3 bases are TGTGCCAGCAGTTACTTCAGGGCTTCGAGTGAAAAACTGTTTTTT.

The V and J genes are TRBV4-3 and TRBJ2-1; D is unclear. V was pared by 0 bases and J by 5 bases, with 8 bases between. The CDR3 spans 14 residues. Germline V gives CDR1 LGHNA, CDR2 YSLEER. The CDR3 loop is CASSQDPENNEQFF. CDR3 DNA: TGCGCCAGCAGCCAAGATCCAGAAAACAATGAGCAGTTCTTC.

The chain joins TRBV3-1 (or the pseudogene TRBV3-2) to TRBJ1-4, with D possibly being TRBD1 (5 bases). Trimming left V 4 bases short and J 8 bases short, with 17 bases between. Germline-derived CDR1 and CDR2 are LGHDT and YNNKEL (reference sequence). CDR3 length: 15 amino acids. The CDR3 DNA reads TGTGCCAGCAGCCCTCCGGAGGGGATCAGGGAAAAACTGTTTTTT. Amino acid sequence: CASSPPEGIREKLFF.

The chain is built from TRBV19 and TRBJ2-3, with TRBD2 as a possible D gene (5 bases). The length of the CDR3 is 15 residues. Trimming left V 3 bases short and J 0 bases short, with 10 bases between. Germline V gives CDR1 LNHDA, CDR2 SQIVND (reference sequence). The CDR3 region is CASSIFRGSTDTQYF. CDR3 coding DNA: TGTGCCAGTAGTATTTTTCGCGGGAGCACAGATACGCAGTATTTT.

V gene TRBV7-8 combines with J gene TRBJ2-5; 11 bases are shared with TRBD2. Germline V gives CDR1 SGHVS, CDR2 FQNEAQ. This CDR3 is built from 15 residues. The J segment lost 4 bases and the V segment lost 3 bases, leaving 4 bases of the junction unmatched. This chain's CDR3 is CASSLTGTSGETQYF. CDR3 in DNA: TGTGCCAGCAGCTTGACAGGGACTAGCGGAGAGACCCAGTACTTC.

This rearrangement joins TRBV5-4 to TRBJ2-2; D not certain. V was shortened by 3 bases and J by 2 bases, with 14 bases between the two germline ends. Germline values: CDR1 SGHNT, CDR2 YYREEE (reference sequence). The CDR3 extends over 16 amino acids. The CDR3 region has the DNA TGTGCCAGCAGCTCCAGACTGCACGGCAACACCGGGGAGCTGTTTTTT. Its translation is CASSSRLHGNTGELFF.

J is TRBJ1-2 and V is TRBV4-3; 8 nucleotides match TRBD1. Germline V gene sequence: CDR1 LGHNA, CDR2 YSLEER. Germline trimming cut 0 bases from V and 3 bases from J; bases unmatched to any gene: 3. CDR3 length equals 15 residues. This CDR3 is CASSQDGQGDYGYTF. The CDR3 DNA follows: TGCGCCAGCAGCCAAGATGGACAGGGTGACTATGGCTACACCTTC.